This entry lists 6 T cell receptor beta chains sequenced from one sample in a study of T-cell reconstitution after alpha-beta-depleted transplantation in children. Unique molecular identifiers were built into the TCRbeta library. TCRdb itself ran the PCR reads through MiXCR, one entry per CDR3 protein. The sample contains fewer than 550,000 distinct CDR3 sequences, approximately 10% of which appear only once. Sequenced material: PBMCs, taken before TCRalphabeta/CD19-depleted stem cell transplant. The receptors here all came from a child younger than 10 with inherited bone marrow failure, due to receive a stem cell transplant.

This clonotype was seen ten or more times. The CDR3 spells CSANKGDTEAFF. CDR3 bases: TGCAGTGCTAATAAGGGGGACACTGAAGCTTTCTTT. V usage is TRBV20-1 and J usage is TRBJ1-1; possibly TRBD1 for D (6 bases). CDR3 length: 12 amino acids. V was pared by 4 bases and J by 3 bases, with 9 bases between. CDR1 DFQATT and CDR2 SNEGSKA come from the germline V gene (reference sequence).

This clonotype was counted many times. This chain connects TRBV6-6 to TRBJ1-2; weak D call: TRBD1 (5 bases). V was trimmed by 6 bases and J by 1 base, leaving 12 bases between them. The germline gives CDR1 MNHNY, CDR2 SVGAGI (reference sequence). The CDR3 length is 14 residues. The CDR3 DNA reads TGTGCCAGCAGATTCGGGACGGATAACTATGGCTACACCTTC. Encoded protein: CASRFGTDNYGYTF.

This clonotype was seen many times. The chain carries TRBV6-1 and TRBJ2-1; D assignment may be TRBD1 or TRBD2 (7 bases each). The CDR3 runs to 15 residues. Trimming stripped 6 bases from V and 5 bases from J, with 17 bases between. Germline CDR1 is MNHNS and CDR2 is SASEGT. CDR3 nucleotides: TGTGCCAGCAGCCCAGGGGGGGAGGCCGACAATGAGCAGTTCTTC. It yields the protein CASSPGGEADNEQFF.

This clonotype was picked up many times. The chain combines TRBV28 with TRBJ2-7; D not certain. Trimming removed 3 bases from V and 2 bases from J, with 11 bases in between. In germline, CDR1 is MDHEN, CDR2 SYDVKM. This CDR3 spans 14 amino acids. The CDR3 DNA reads TGTGCCAGCAGTTTGCCCCAGGCTGCCTACGAGCAGTACTTC. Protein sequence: CASSLPQAAYEQYF.

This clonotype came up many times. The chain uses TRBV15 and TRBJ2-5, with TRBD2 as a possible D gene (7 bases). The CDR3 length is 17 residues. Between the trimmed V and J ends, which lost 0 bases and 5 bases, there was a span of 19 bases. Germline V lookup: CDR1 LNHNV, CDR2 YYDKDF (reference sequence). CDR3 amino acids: CATSRDLALEGGETQYF. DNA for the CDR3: TGTGCCACCAGCAGAGATTTAGCCCTAGAGGGGGGGGAGACCCAGTACTTC. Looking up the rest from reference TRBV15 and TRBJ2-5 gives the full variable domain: DAMVIQNPRYQVTQFGKPVTLSCSQTLNHNVMYWYQQKSSQAPKLLFHYYDKDFNNEADTPDNFQSRRPNTSFCFLDIRSPGLGDTAMYLCATSRDLALEGGETQYFGPGTRLLVL.

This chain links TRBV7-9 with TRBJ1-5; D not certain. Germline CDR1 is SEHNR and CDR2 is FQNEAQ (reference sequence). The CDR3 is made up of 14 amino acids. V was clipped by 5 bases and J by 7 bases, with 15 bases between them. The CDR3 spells CASSPSSGNQPQHF. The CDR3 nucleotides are TGTGCCAGCAGCCCAAGTAGTGGGAACCAGCCCCAGCATTTT.